Below are 18 T cell receptor beta chains sequenced from a single sample in a study of T-cell reconstitution after alpha-beta-depleted transplantation in children. The TCRbeta library was prepared with unique molecular identifiers. Each CDR3 protein gets one entry after TCRdb re-called the PCR reads with MiXCR. The sample includes almost 20,000 distinct CDR3 sequences, 10% to 15% of them seen just once. The starting material was PBMCs, mostly from graft donor cells, obtained 60 days after TCRalphabeta/CD19-depleted stem cell transplant. Every receptor here comes from a female patient aged 2-9 years who had a stem cell transplant for congenital amegakaryocytic thrombocytopenia, so the T cells may come from the graft donor.

This clonotype has a count of ten or more. V usage is TRBV11-2 and J usage is TRBJ2-2; 11 bases fit TRBD2. V was pared by 3 bases and J by 5 bases, with 2 bases of the junction left unmatched. The germline gives CDR1 SGHAT, CDR2 FQNNGV. The CDR3 sequence is 15 residues long. As DNA, the CDR3 is TGTGCCAGCAGCTTCCTAGCGGGAGGAACCGGGGAGCTGTTTTTT. This translates into CASSFLAGGTGELFF.

In this sample, this clonotype turned up many times. The chain has TRBV12-3 or TRBV12-4 and TRBJ1-2; tentatively, D is TRBD1 (5 bases). Trimming removed 6 bases from V and 8 bases from J, with 19 bases in between. This CDR3 comprises 14 residues. The CDR3: CASRSDGAFVGYTF. The CDR3 DNA reads TGTGCCAGCAGGTCGGACGGGGCTTTTGTGGGCTACACCTTC.

In its sample, this clonotype is medium-sized. The chain carries TRBV6-5 and TRBJ1-6, with a tentative D call TRBD1 (6 bases). V gave up 0 bases and J gave up 10 bases, with 13 bases separating them. Germline lookup yields CDR1 MNHEY and CDR2 SVGAGI. This CDR3 contains 15 residues. The CDR3 region is CASSYSDGGHSPLHF. CDR3 nucleotide sequence: TGTGCCAGCAGTTACTCGGACGGGGGGCACTCACCCCTCCACTTT.

This clonotype was recorded at least ten times. The CDR3 is CSAGTGVPNQPQHF. Written as DNA, the CDR3 is TGCAGCGCCGGAACAGGGGTCCCTAATCAGCCCCAGCATTTT. The chain couples TRBV29-1 to TRBJ1-5, with TRBD1 matching over 7 bases. CDR1 is SQVTM, CDR2 ANQGSEA, per germline. The CDR3 loop spans 14 amino acids. Trimming at V came to 7 bases and at J to 4 bases, leaving 10 bases not matched to a gene.

This clonotype was counted many times. The genes are TRBV29-1 and TRBJ2-3; D could derive from TRBD1 or TRBD2 (6 bases each). CDR3 length: 13 amino acids. The germline V and J ends were trimmed by 8 bases and 1 base, with 13 bases remaining between them. Germline CDR1 SQVTM, CDR2 ANQGSEA. CDR3 sequence (DNA): TGCAGCACCGAGGAGGGGGGCACAGATACGCAGTATTTT. Residues: CSTEEGGTDTQYF.

This clonotype was found many times. The chain carries TRBV7-9 and TRBJ2-7, with D perhaps TRBD1 (6 bases). The CDR3 spans 15 residues. V lost 4 bases and J 6 bases, leaving 19 bases between the germline ends. Germline CDR1 and CDR2: SEHNR and FQNEAQ (reference sequence). CDR3 bases: TGTGCCAGCAGCTACCCCGGGACATTGGATAGCGAGCAGTACTTC. This gives the protein CASSYPGTLDSEQYF. Based on the CDR3 plus reference TRBV7-9 and TRBJ2-7, the full variable domain is DTGVSQNPRHKITKRGQNVTFRCDPISEHNRLYWYRQTLGQGPEFLTYFQNEAQLEKSRLLSDRFSAERPKGSFSTLEIQRTEQGDSAMYLCASSYPGTLDSEQYFGPGTRLTVT.

The table lists this clonotype with many counts. V gene TRBV5-1 combines with J gene TRBJ1-2, with TRBD1 as a possible D gene (5 bases). The germline gives CDR1 SGHRS, CDR2 YFSETQ. Trimming removed 4 bases at V and 0 bases at J, with 7 bases between. The CDR3 is made up of 13 amino acids. Here the CDR3 DNA reads TGCGCCAGCAGCCAGACAGCTAACTATGGCTACACCTTC. Translation: CASSQTANYGYTF. The entire variable domain, with the rest obtained from reference TRBV5-1 and TRBJ1-2, is as follows: KAGVTQTPRYLIKTRGQQVTLSCSPISGHRSVSWYQQTPGQGLQFLFEYFSETQRNKGNFPGRFSGRQFSNSRSEMNVSTLELGDSALYLCASSQTANYGYTFGSGTRLTVV.

This clonotype was seen repeatedly, ten times or more. V gene TRBV5-1 combines with J gene TRBJ2-1, with 8 bases that match TRBD2. CDR1 is SGHRS, CDR2 YFSETQ, per germline. The ends lost 4 bases at V and 0 bases at J; junction bases unmatched: 3. The CDR3 has 15 residues. CDR3 coding DNA: TGCGCCAGCAGCGGTAGCGGGAACTCCTACAATGAGCAGTTCTTC. Encoded protein: CASSGSGNSYNEQFF.

In its sample, this clonotype was seen many times. This chain connects TRBV3-1 to TRBJ2-7, with a tentative D call TRBD2 (6 bases). Per germline, CDR1 LGHDT and CDR2 YNNKEL (reference sequence). This CDR3 has 14 residues. V lost 6 bases to trimming and J lost 6 bases, with 18 bases between them. CDR3 region: CASRYSGPRGEQYF. For the CDR3, the DNA is TGTGCCAGCAGGTATAGCGGTCCCCGGGGCGAGCAGTACTTC.

This clonotype was seen a handful of times. This chain joins TRBV20-1 and TRBJ2-3; D unclear. The germline gives CDR1 DFQATT, CDR2 SNEGSKA (reference sequence). The CDR3 runs to 12 residues. Trimming cost V 1 base and J 6 bases, with 8 bases left between them. The CDR3 bases are TGCAGTGCTAGAGCGAACGGGGATACGCAGTATTTT. It specifies CSARANGDTQYF.

This clonotype rates as medium-sized. This chain uses TRBV20-1 with TRBJ2-1; D is perhaps TRBD2 (5 bases). Per germline, CDR1 DFQATT and CDR2 SNEGSKA (reference sequence). Trimming shortened V by 6 bases and J by 7 bases, and 7 bases separated the two germline ends. The CDR3 spans 10 residues. Here the CDR3 reads CSATRNEQFF. CDR3 DNA sequence: TGCAGTGCCACTAGGAATGAGCAGTTCTTC.

There are many counts of this clonotype. The chain recombines TRBV14 with TRBJ2-7, with TRBD1 matching over 7 bases. The V segment lost 4 bases and the J segment 5 bases; nucleotides outside the gene matches: 5. The germline V gene encodes CDR1 SGHDN and CDR2 FVKESK. The CDR3 has 13 amino acids. DNA for the CDR3: TGTGCCAGCAGCCCGGGACAGTTCGACGAGCAGTACTTC. This encodes CASSPGQFDEQYF. The full variable domain, its missing parts supplied by reference TRBV14 and TRBJ2-7, is EAGVTQFPSHSVIEKGQTVTLRCDPISGHDNLYWYRRVMGKEIKFLLHFVKESKQDESGMPNNRFLAERTGGTYSTLKVQPAELEDSGVYFCASSPGQFDEQYFGPGTRLTVT.

In its sample, this clonotype was seen many times. V usage is TRBV7-3 and J usage is TRBJ2-3, with TRBD2 as a possible D gene (6 bases). The CDR3 is 15 amino acids. Germline lookup yields CDR1 SGHTA and CDR2 FQGTGA. Trimming shortened V by 4 bases and J by 4 bases, and 15 bases separated the two germline ends. The DNA for the CDR3 is TGTGCCAGCAGCTCGTCGGGAGTTCGGGCAGATACGCAGTATTTT. Translation: CASSSSGVRADTQYF. Looking up the rest from reference TRBV7-3 and TRBJ2-3 gives the full variable domain: GAGVSQTPSNKVTEKGKYVELRCDPISGHTALYWYRQSLGQGPEFLIYFQGTGAADDSGLPNDRFFAVRPEGSVSTLKIQRTERGDSAVYLCASSSSGVRADTQYFGPGTRLTVL.

This clonotype ranks as medium-sized (0.01 to 0.1%). This chain joins TRBV12-3 or TRBV12-4 and TRBJ2-3; D is unclear. The ends were cut back, 6 bases at V and 3 bases at J, with 13 bases in the middle. The CDR3 runs 14 residues. In DNA, the CDR3 is TGTGCCAGCAGCCCCCTGGCGTCTACAGATACGCAGTATTTT. Translating gives CASSPLASTDTQYF.

This clonotype was seen only a few times. The genes are TRBV5-7 and TRBJ2-7; D is tentatively TRBD1 or TRBD2 (6 bases each). TRBV5-7 is sorted into the ORF group, with uncertain function. Trimming took 0 bases from V and 4 from J, leaving 11 bases between them. The CDR3 is made up of 14 amino acids. Written as DNA, the CDR3 is TGTGCCAGCAGCTTGGAGAGGGGGGTTTACGAGCAGTACTTC. Protein: CASSLERGVYEQYF.

The DNA of the CDR3 is TGCTGCGCTAGAGACCAGGCTGCAGGGGTGGTCGAGCAGTACTTC. This gives the protein CCARDQAAGVVEQYF. This chain connects TRBV20-1 to TRBJ2-7, with TRBD1 as a possible D gene (6 bases). The CDR3 has 15 residues. CDR1 and CDR2 (germline): DFQATT, SNEGSKA (reference sequence).

In this sample, this clonotype turned up a few times. J is TRBJ2-7 and V is TRBV7-9, with D unclear. Germline CDR1 reads SEHNR; CDR2 reads FQNEAQ (reference sequence). Trimming took 4 bases from V and 4 from J, leaving 11 bases between them. The CDR3 has 13 amino acids. CDR3 bases: TGTGCCAGCAGCTCTGGCAGCCCTTACGAGCAGTACTTC. As protein: CASSSGSPYEQYF.

The genes are TRBV11-1 and TRBJ2-5; no firm D call. V was pared by 2 bases and J by 2 bases, with 3 bases between. The V gene's germline CDR1 is SGHAT and CDR2 FQDESV (reference sequence). CDR3 length: 12 amino acids. The CDR3 spells CASSLRQETQYF. CDR3 DNA sequence: TGTGCCAGCAGCTTAAGGCAAGAGACCCAGTACTTC.